The 25 T cell receptor beta chains below come from one sample, sequenced in a study of cytomegalovirus exposure and HLA in healthy donors. With 60 Vbeta and 13 Jbeta primers, the PCR was carried out. The method was immunoSEQ multiplex PCR; TCRdb's version includes in-frame clones alone and lacks a portion of them. This table holds 100,000 to 150,000 clones. Sequencing was carried out using PBMCs. These receptors came from a man aged 40-55 years in good health and CMV-seronegative.

V is TRBV19 and J is TRBJ2-1, with D tentatively TRBD1 (6 bases). Trimming removed 3 bases at V and 6 bases at J, with 12 bases between. CDR1 LNHDA and CDR2 SQIVND come from the germline V gene (reference sequence). This CDR3 is built from 14 residues. The CDR3 reads CASSMAGVINEQFF. As DNA, the CDR3 is TGTGCCAGTAGTATGGCAGGGGTCATCAATGAGCAGTTCTTC.

The rearrangement joins TRBV19 to TRBJ2-5, with a tentative D call TRBD2 (5 bases). CDR1 and CDR2 from the germline V gene are LNHDA and SQIVND (reference sequence). Trimming shortened V by 5 bases and J by 2 bases, and 9 bases separated the two germline ends. CDR3 length equals 13 residues. The CDR3 DNA sequence: TGTGCCAGTAGTTCGGGGAAACAAGAGACCCAGTACTTC. The encoded protein is CASSSGKQETQYF.

CDR3 DNA: TGTGCCAGCAGTGACTCGCGGGAGACAGATACGCAGTATTTT. This gives the protein CASSDSRETDTQYF. The chain carries TRBV6-4 and TRBJ2-3; 7 bases are a match to TRBD2. Per the germline V gene, CDR1 is MRHNA and CDR2 is SNTAGT. The CDR3 covers 14 residues. With V trimmed by 0 bases and J by 3 bases, 0 bases remained unmatched.

The V and J genes are TRBV19 and TRBJ2-1; tentative D call: TRBD1 (5 bases). This CDR3 is 17 amino acids long. Between the trimmed V and J ends, which lost 4 bases and 4 bases, there was a span of 20 bases. The V gene's germline CDR1 is LNHDA and CDR2 SQIVND (reference sequence). CDR3 loop: CASSKFRGDLHYNEQFF. The DNA for the CDR3 is TGTGCCAGTAGTAAATTTAGGGGTGACTTGCATTACAATGAGCAGTTCTTC.

The gene calls are TRBV5-1 and TRBJ2-1; TRBD2 aligns across 12 bases. The germline gives CDR1 SGHRS, CDR2 YFSETQ. This CDR3 has 14 residues. The V gene end was trimmed by 4 bases and the J gene end by 5 bases; junction bases not matched to a gene: 1. CDR3 sequence reads: CASSLAGGNNEQFF. The CDR3 nucleotides read TGCGCCAGCAGCCTAGCGGGAGGGAACAATGAGCAGTTCTTC.

The rearrangement joins TRBV19 to TRBJ1-3, with TRBD1 as a possible D gene (6 bases). The germline V gene encodes CDR1 LNHDA and CDR2 SQIVND (reference sequence). V was clipped by 5 bases and J by 0 bases, with 14 bases between them. The CDR3 is 16 residues long. CDR3 DNA sequence: TGTGCCAGTAGTGTTAACAGGGTGAGCTCTGGAAACACCATATATTTT. Amino acids: CASSVNRVSSGNTIYF.

The chain employs TRBV18 and TRBJ2-5; 7 nucleotides match TRBD1. The tail of the sequence fits TRBJ2-7 better, so the J call may be wrong. The CDR3 has 14 residues. Germline V gene lookup returns CDR1 KGHSH and CDR2 LQKENI. CDR3 bases: TGTGCCAGCTCCCCCGGGACAGCTTCCTACGAGCAGTACTTC. Its protein is CASSPGTASYEQYF.

The CDR3 region has the DNA TGTGCCAGCAGCTCCTTAGAGTTGATTTTCAACTATGGCTACACCTTC. Translation: CASSSLELIFNYGYTF. The chain recombines TRBV7-2 with TRBJ1-2; no clear D gene. Germline V CDR1 and CDR2: SGHTA, FQGNSA. V was trimmed by 4 bases and J by 2 bases, leaving 17 bases between them. CDR3 length: 16 residues.

The V and J genes are TRBV10-3 and TRBJ1-4, with TRBD1 identical over 7 bases. CDR3 length equals 12 residues. CDR1 and CDR2 (germline): ENHRY, SYGVKD. After removal of 9 bases from V and 8 bases from J, the junction contained 6 bases not matched to a gene. CDR3 region: CAIAQGGEKLFF. The CDR3 bases are TGTGCCATTGCCCAGGGGGGAGAAAAACTGTTTTTT.

As regards this clone: This specimen includes other DNA sequences encoding the same CDR3. V usage is TRBV5-1 and J usage is TRBJ2-7, with TRBD2 matching 7 bases. The CDR3 runs 15 residues. With 0 bases clipped from V and 3 bases from J, the junction kept 6 bases outside the gene matches. Germline V gene sequence: CDR1 SGHRS, CDR2 YFSETQ. The chain's CDR3 is CASSLGLAVDYEQYF. The CDR3 DNA reads as TGCGCCAGCAGCTTGGGACTAGCAGTCGACTACGAGCAGTACTTC.

V usage is TRBV7-8 and J usage is TRBJ2-5; 7 bases agree with TRBD2. After removal of 3 bases from V and 5 bases from J, the junction contained 6 bases not matched to a gene. The V gene's germline CDR1 is SGHVS and CDR2 FQNEAQ. The CDR3 has 14 residues. The CDR3 reads CASSLSAGEETQYF. As DNA, the CDR3 is TGTGCCAGCAGCTTGTCGGCGGGAGAGGAGACCCAGTACTTC.

V gene TRBV4-3 combines with J gene TRBJ2-1; 11 nucleotides agree with TRBD2. Germline values: CDR1 LGHNA, CDR2 YSLEER. This CDR3 region has 16 residues. The junction had 4 bases not matched to a gene; V was cut back by 3 bases and J by 3 bases. As DNA, the CDR3 is TGCGCCAGCAGCCAGGGAACTAGCGGGGGCTACAATGAGCAGTTCTTC. Protein: CASSQGTSGGYNEQFF.

V usage is TRBV6-5 and J usage is TRBJ1-6; 7 nucleotides line up with TRBD1. The CDR3 has 12 residues. The J segment lost 14 bases and the V segment lost 6 bases, leaving 7 bases of the junction unmatched. Germline V gene sequence: CDR1 MNHEY, CDR2 SVGAGI. DNA for the CDR3: TGTGCCAGCAGCTTAGCAGGGGGAACCCTCCACTTT. The encoded protein is CASSLAGGTLHF.

The rearrangement links TRBV10-3 to TRBJ2-1; 13 bases align to TRBD2. The CDR3 is made up of 14 amino acids. The junction had 6 bases not matched to a gene; V was cut back by 6 bases and J by 10 bases. Germline CDR1 and CDR2: ENHRY and SYGVKD. CDR3 loop: CAIRTLAGGLEQFF. The CDR3 nucleotides read TGTGCCATCAGGACACTAGCGGGAGGGTTGGAGCAGTTCTTC.

V is TRBV27 and J is TRBJ2-3; 8 nucleotides align to TRBD1. This CDR3 comprises 15 residues. Germline CDR1 reads MNHEY; CDR2 reads SMNVEV (reference sequence). With V trimmed by 3 bases and J by 1 base, 3 bases remained unmatched. The CDR3 sequence is CASSFPGQGTDTQYF. In nucleotides, the CDR3 is TGTGCCAGCAGTTTCCCGGGACAGGGCACAGATACGCAGTATTTT.

The chain joins TRBV4-2 to TRBJ2-5, with D possibly TRBD1 on 6 matching bases. The DNA end is a closer match to TRBJ2-7, so the J assignment may be wrong. The CDR3 covers 17 residues. CDR1 and CDR2 from the germline V gene are LGHNA and YNFKEQ. CDR3 sequence (DNA): TGTGCCAGCAGCCAAGTCTACAGGGCACCATCCTCCTACGAGCAGTACTTC. This translates into CASSQVYRAPSSYEQYF.

This rearrangement joins TRBV6-1 to TRBJ1-5, with 9 bases aligning to TRBD1. The CDR3 contains 14 residues. Germline values: CDR1 MNHNS, CDR2 SASEGT. V was clipped by 11 bases and J by 7 bases; unmatched bases: 12. The CDR3 nucleotides are TGTGCCGCTTCCGGACAGGGGACAGGGCAGCCCCAGCATTTT. Its protein is CAASGQGTGQPQHF.

The chain has TRBV30 and TRBJ2-3; D gene unclear. V was clipped by 5 bases and J by 1 base, with 19 bases between them. From germline, CDR1 is GTSNPN and CDR2 SVGIG (reference sequence). The CDR3 is made up of 16 amino acids. This CDR3 is CAWSDPPGQGTDTQYF. In DNA form, the CDR3 reads TGTGCCTGGTCCGACCCCCCTGGGCAGGGCACAGATACGCAGTATTTT.

The V call is TRBV5-4, the J call TRBJ1-2, with 7 bases aligning to TRBD1. Germline assignment: CDR1 SGHNT and CDR2 YYREEE (reference sequence). The length of the CDR3 is 15 residues. With 2 bases clipped from V and 4 bases from J, the junction kept 8 bases outside the gene matches. In nucleotides, the CDR3 is TGTGCCAGCAGCTTCCCAGGGGGGATAGGCTATGGCTACACCTTC. Amino acids: CASSFPGGIGYGYTF.

The gene calls are TRBV6-4 and TRBJ2-1; D unclear. Germline lookup yields CDR1 MRHNA and CDR2 SNTAGT. The V end was cut by 2 bases, the J end by 2 bases, with 7 bases between. The CDR3 covers 14 residues. The CDR3 DNA follows: TGTGCCAGCAGTGACGGGCCAGCCTACAATGAGCAGTTCTTC. Translated: CASSDGPAYNEQFF.

This chain connects TRBV10-1 to TRBJ2-1; 7 bases match TRBD1. Germline assignment: CDR1 WNHNN and CDR2 SYGVQD (reference sequence). The CDR3 is 14 amino acids. Trimming took 4 bases from V and 5 from J; bases not matched to a gene: 5. The CDR3 DNA follows: TGCGCCAGCAGTGCCCCGGGACAGCACAATGAGCAGTTCTTC. This codes for CASSAPGQHNEQFF.

The V and J genes are TRBV4-1 and TRBJ1-5, with D unclear. Between the trimmed V and J ends, which lost 0 bases and 9 bases, there was a span of 9 bases. CDR1 is MGHRA, CDR2 YSYEKL, per germline. The CDR3 consists of 13 residues. In nucleotides, the CDR3 is TGCGCCAGCAGCCAAGAACCCGGGTTGCCCCAGCATTTT. This codes for CASSQEPGLPQHF.

This chain uses TRBV19 with TRBJ2-3; 7 bases agree with TRBD2. CDR1 LNHDA and CDR2 SQIVND come from the germline V gene (reference sequence). The CDR3 consists of 16 residues. Trimming at V came to 6 bases and at J to 2 bases, leaving 11 bases not matched to a gene. CDR3 sequence reads: CASSLGGTPPTDTQYF. CDR3 nucleotide sequence: TGTGCCAGTAGCCTGGGGGGGACTCCTCCCACAGATACGCAGTATTTT.

CDR3 region: CAWSVQRQYF. The CDR3 DNA is TGTGCCTGGAGCGTACAACGGCAGTACTTC. This chain uses TRBV30 with TRBJ2-7; D unclear. The germline V gene has CDR1 GTSNPN and CDR2 SVGIG (reference sequence). The CDR3 is made up of 10 amino acids. Between the trimmed V and J ends, which lost 3 bases and 9 bases, there was a span of 9 bases.

The chain is built from TRBV27 and TRBJ2-7, with TRBD1 as a possible D gene (6 bases). V gave up 6 bases and J gave up 1 base, with 16 bases separating them. The CDR3 consists of 15 residues. CDR1 is MNHEY and CDR2 is SMNVEV in the germline V gene (reference sequence). CDR3 sequence (DNA): TGTGCCAGCAGAAGTTTTGTACAGGGATCCTACGAGCAGTACTTC. It codes for CASRSFVQGSYEQYF.